Below, 23 T cell receptor beta chains from the same sample are listed, as sequenced in a study of T-cell reconstitution after alpha-beta-depleted transplantation in children. The library targeted TCRbeta and was prepared with unique molecular identifiers. TCRdb re-called the PCR reads with MiXCR, one entry per CDR3 protein. The sample holds hundreds of thousands of distinct CDR3 sequences; about an eighth are singletons and the top ten take approximately 2%. This material consisted of PBMCs, mostly from graft donor cells, taken 360 days after TCRalphabeta/CD19-depleted stem cell transplant. The receptors were gathered from a male patient under 18 who had a stem cell transplant for acute myeloid leukemia, so the T cells may come from the graft donor.

The rearrangement joins TRBV20-1 to TRBJ2-7; D unresolved. V lost 2 bases and J lost 2, with 13 bases in between. In germline, CDR1 is DFQATT, CDR2 SNEGSKA (reference sequence). The CDR3 is made up of 14 amino acids. CDR3 region: CSARHTGTPYEQYF. CDR3 coding DNA: TGCAGTGCTAGACACACGGGCACCCCCTACGAGCAGTACTTC.

DNA for the CDR3: TGTGCCAGCAGCTTGGCCTTTAGAGGGTACATTCAGTACTTC. This translates into CASSLAFRGYIQYF. The chain combines TRBV7-2 with TRBJ2-4; D perhaps matches TRBD2 (5 bases). The CDR3 length is 14 residues. Germline assignment: CDR1 SGHTA and CDR2 FQGNSA. V was shortened by 3 bases and J by 8 bases, with 14 bases between the two germline ends.

As to this clonotype: The junction departs from germline at one end; a sequencing error may be responsible. The chain is built from TRBV29-1 and TRBJ2-2; 7 bases are a match to TRBD1. Germline V CDR1 and CDR2: SQVTM, ANQGSEA. This CDR3 comprises 16 residues. The CDR3 DNA follows: TGCACCGTTTTCCCGGGCGGACAGGCGAACACCGGGGAGCTGTTTTTT. Translated, it gives CTVFPGGQANTGELFF.

In nucleotides, the CDR3 is TGTGCCGGAGACCGCCATCAGGGGGCGGCTAATGAAAAACTGTTTTTT. Translated, it gives CAGDRHQGAANEKLFF. The V and J genes are TRBV30 and TRBJ1-4; 8 nucleotides agree with TRBD1. The CDR3 is 16 amino acids. In germline, CDR1 is GTSNPN, CDR2 SVGIG (reference sequence). After removal of 8 bases from V and 3 bases from J, the junction contained 14 bases not matched to a gene.

This clonotype was picked up a small number of times. The chain links TRBV12-3 or TRBV12-4 to TRBJ1-1; 8 bases agree with TRBD1. Trimming cost V 5 bases and J 8 bases; bases outside gene matches: 10. The length of the CDR3 is 14 residues. This CDR3 reads CASSPGQGPPEAFF. In DNA form, the CDR3 reads TGTGCCAGCAGTCCAGGACAGGGCCCCCCGGAAGCTTTCTTT.

The genes are TRBV20-1 and TRBJ2-7; 7 nucleotides agree with TRBD2. V shed 3 bases and J 2 bases; nucleotides not matched to a gene: 10. The CDR3 has 15 residues. Germline V gives CDR1 DFQATT, CDR2 SNEGSKA (reference sequence). The chain's CDR3 is CSARGWRELPYEQYF. Here the CDR3 DNA reads TGCAGTGCTAGGGGGTGGCGGGAGCTCCCCTACGAGCAGTACTTC.

This clonotype was detected many times. The rearrangement uses TRBV5-1 and TRBJ1-1; D gene ambiguous. Looked up from germline, CDR1 is SGHRS and CDR2 is YFSETQ. With 4 bases removed from V and 4 bases from J, the gap between germline ends came to 14 bases. The length of the CDR3 is 14 residues. The CDR3 DNA reads TGCGCCAGCAGCAGACGGGAGGAATTCACTGAAGCTTTCTTT. Protein: CASSRREEFTEAFF.

This clonotype appeared many times. This chain uses TRBV28 with TRBJ1-1, with D unclear. The V gene lost 3 bases and the J gene lost 0 bases, with 8 bases spanning the gap. CDR1 MDHEN and CDR2 SYDVKM come from the germline V gene. The CDR3 is 14 amino acids. The CDR3 nucleotides read TGTGCCAGCAGTTTCGGCGGCGTGAACACTGAAGCTTTCTTT. This encodes CASSFGGVNTEAFF.

In this sample, this clonotype turned up many times. CDR3: CSVDRGLNEQFF. The CDR3 DNA sequence: TGCAGCGTTGACAGGGGGCTCAATGAGCAGTTCTTC. The chain carries TRBV29-1 and TRBJ2-1; TRBD1 matches 8 bases. Looked up from germline, CDR1 is SQVTM and CDR2 is ANQGSEA. The CDR3 runs to 12 residues. The ends lost 3 bases at V and 6 bases at J; junction bases unmatched: 1.

This clonotype was counted many times. The chain joins TRBV7-2 to TRBJ2-7; the match to TRBD2 covers 9 bases. This CDR3 comprises 15 residues. Trimming cost V 5 bases and J 0 bases; bases outside gene matches: 5. The V gene's germline CDR1 is SGHTA and CDR2 FQGNSA. For the CDR3, the DNA is TGTGCCAGCAGCCTTAGCGGGAGTAGCTCCTACGAGCAGTACTTC. It translates to CASSLSGSSSYEQYF.

This clonotype was found a few times. V usage is TRBV5-1 and J usage is TRBJ1-1; 8 bases are shared with TRBD1. V shed 0 bases and J 0 bases; nucleotides not matched to a gene: 10. Per the germline V gene, CDR1 is SGHRS and CDR2 is YFSETQ. The CDR3 consists of 18 residues. The CDR3 here is CASSLEDQGAVMNTEAFF. CDR3 in DNA: TGCGCCAGCAGCTTGGAAGATCAGGGGGCGGTCATGAACACTGAAGCTTTCTTT.

As concerns this clonotype: A much more abundant neighbour one base away suggests this may be a read error. V usage is TRBV18 and J usage is TRBJ2-3, with D possibly TRBD2 on 6 matching bases. The CDR3 totals 13 residues. The germline gives CDR1 KGHSH, CDR2 LQKENI. CDR3 amino acids: CASAPSGADTQYF. For the CDR3, the DNA is TGTGCCAGCGCACCATCGGGGGCAGATACGCAGTATTTT.

The chain is built from TRBV2 and TRBJ1-2; TRBD1 matches 8 bases. This CDR3 has 15 amino acids. Germline lookup yields CDR1 SNHLY and CDR2 FYNNEI. With V trimmed by 6 bases and J by 4 bases, 10 bases remained unmatched. CDR3 nucleotide sequence: TGTGCCAGCAGGCACTATATTGGGACAGGCTATGGCTACACCTTC. Translating it yields CASRHYIGTGYGYTF.

The chain has TRBV28 and TRBJ2-1; 10 bases align to TRBD2. Germline assignment: CDR1 MDHEN and CDR2 SYDVKM. There are 16 residues in the CDR3. The J segment lost 0 bases and the V segment lost 11 bases, leaving 10 bases of the junction unmatched. The CDR3 reads CASWSLAGSSYNEQFF. CDR3 sequence (DNA): TGTGCCTCCTGGTCACTAGCGGGAAGCTCCTACAATGAGCAGTTCTTC.

The sample holds a few counts of this clonotype. The chain is built from TRBV12-3 or TRBV12-4 and TRBJ1-2, with D uncertain. Trimming took off 5 bases at V and 7 bases at J, with 14 bases between the two ends. The CDR3 spans 13 residues. The CDR3 region is CASSATAPPGYTF. CDR3 sequence (DNA): TGTGCCAGCAGTGCGACGGCCCCCCCTGGCTACACCTTC.

This clonotype was seen many times. The chain is built from TRBV30 and TRBJ2-7, with 7 bases matching TRBD2. Germline V gene sequence: CDR1 GTSNPN, CDR2 SVGIG (reference sequence). The CDR3 loop spans 15 amino acids. Trimming at V came to 3 bases and at J to 4 bases, leaving 12 bases not matched to a gene. The CDR3 DNA sequence: TGTGCCTGGAGGCAAGGACTAGATACCTTTTACGAGCAGTACTTC. Encoded protein: CAWRQGLDTFYEQYF.

This clonotype was detected only a few times. This rearrangement joins TRBV28 to TRBJ2-5; TRBD1 or TRBD2 may be the D gene (5 bases each). The CDR3 extends over 16 amino acids. Germline V gene lookup returns CDR1 MDHEN and CDR2 SYDVKM. The V end lost 4 bases, the J end lost 3 bases, and 18 bases lay between the germline ends. Here the CDR3 reads CASSSPLGTLEETQYF. The DNA of the CDR3 is TGTGCCAGCAGTTCTCCCCTCGGGACCCTCGAAGAGACCCAGTACTTC. The entire variable domain, with the rest obtained from reference TRBV28 and TRBJ2-5, is as follows: DVKVTQSSRYLVKRTGEKVFLECVQDMDHENMFWYRQDPGLGLRLIYFSYDVKMKEKGDIPEGYSVSREKKERFSLILESASTNQTSMYLCASSSPLGTLEETQYFGPGTRLLVL.

The chain couples TRBV12-3 or TRBV12-4 to TRBJ2-7, with 7 bases identical to TRBD1. The CDR3 has 14 amino acids. Trimming removed 6 bases from V and 4 bases from J; junction bases left unmatched: 9. The CDR3 DNA follows: TGTGCCAGCAGGACAACAGGGGAACCTTACGAGCAGTACTTC. Amino acid sequence: CASRTTGEPYEQYF.

This CDR3 is CASSLAMNTGELFF. The CDR3 DNA reads as TGTGCCAGCAGCTTGGCTATGAACACCGGGGAGCTGTTTTTT. The V call is TRBV7-9, the J call TRBJ2-2; D gene ambiguous. V was pared by 3 bases and J by 1 base, with 6 bases between. The germline V gene has CDR1 SEHNR and CDR2 FQNEAQ (reference sequence). CDR3 length: 14 residues.

The gene calls are TRBV20-1 and TRBJ2-3, with 13 bases fitting TRBD2. Trimming at V came to 5 bases and at J to 8 bases, leaving 10 bases not matched to a gene. The CDR3 sequence is 15 residues long. Per the germline V gene, CDR1 is DFQATT and CDR2 is SNEGSKA (reference sequence). In DNA form, the CDR3 reads TGCAGTGCTTGGACCGTGAGACTAGCGGGAGGTACGCAGTATTTT. It yields the protein CSAWTVRLAGGTQYF.

This chain links TRBV4-3 with TRBJ2-1; D may be TRBD1 (6 bases). V lost 1 base, J lost 6 bases, and 25 bases lay in between. CDR3 length equals 19 residues. Per the germline V gene, CDR1 is LGHNA and CDR2 is YSLEER. CDR3 protein: CASSQVTVGAGAVVNEQFF. The CDR3 DNA reads TGCGCCAGCAGCCAAGTAACGGTTGGAGCAGGGGCCGTAGTCAATGAGCAGTTCTTC.

This rearrangement joins TRBV7-2 to TRBJ2-1; 7 nucleotides agree with TRBD2. Germline values: CDR1 SGHTA, CDR2 FQGNSA. This CDR3 has 14 residues. V gave up 1 base and J gave up 9 bases; unmatched junction bases: 6. Here the CDR3 reads CASSLGREGLEQFF. The DNA of the CDR3 is TGTGCCAGCAGCTTAGGTAGGGAGGGCCTTGAGCAGTTCTTC.

This clonotype has ten or more counts. J is TRBJ2-1 and V is TRBV20-1; TRBD1 is a possible D gene (6 bases). The CDR3 runs to 13 residues. CDR1 and CDR2 (germline): DFQATT, SNEGSKA (reference sequence). V was trimmed by 4 bases and J by 3 bases, leaving 10 bases between them. The CDR3 DNA sequence: TGCAGTGCTAACCCAGGGGTCTACAATGAGCAGTTCTTC. Its translation is CSANPGVYNEQFF.